The present T cell receptor (beta chain) was sequenced within a study of blood T cell repertoires in COVID-19. Overall study: Donors in the United States, Italy and Spain gave samples during acute or convalescent COVID-19. In each case, the material was cDNA or gDNA derived from T cells, B-cell-depleted T cells, or PBMCs.

In the original workflow: For nucleated cells, counts were estimated from reference gene primer amplification. Profiled with immunoSEQ multiplex PCR; TCRdb holds only in-frame clones, not every one. D and trimming come from the DNA, and the V and J calls and clone size come from that table. This sample has under 30,000 clones; 80% to 90% occur once, and the top ten carry roughly a sixth. Germline lookup yields CDR1 SGHTA and CDR2 FQGTGA. This CDR3 is 14 amino acids long. The V and J ends lost 3 bases and 0 bases respectively, with 7 bases between them. Input material: peripheral blood. The receptor was isolated from a human donor with acute or convalescent COVID-19. The donor label of this sample is uncertain. The rearrangement links TRBV7-3 to TRBJ2-3; maybe TRBD2 (5 bases). The CDR3 DNA reads TGTGCCAGCAGCTTGACGGGGAGCACAGATACGCAGTATTTT. Translated, it gives CASSLTGSTDTQYF. The full variable domain, with the rest looked up from reference TRBV7-3 and TRBJ2-3, is GAGVSQTPSNKVTEKGKYVELRCDPISGHTALYWYRQSLGQGPEFLIYFQGTGAADDSGLPNDRFFAVRPEGSVSTLKIQRTERGDSAVYLCASSLTGSTDTQYFGPGTRLTVL.